The 31 T cell receptor beta chains presented below share a single source sample, sequenced in a study of cytomegalovirus exposure and HLA in healthy donors. The primer mix had 60 Vbeta and 13 Jbeta primers. The protocol was immunoSEQ multiplex PCR, while the TCRdb copy is restricted to in-frame clones and leaves out a portion. The table includes roughly 45,000 clones, 70% to 80% detected once. Specimen: PBMCs. Receptors were obtained from a man aged 30 to 39 in good health and CMV-seronegative.

V is TRBV5-1 and J is TRBJ2-3, with 7 bases lining up with TRBD1. CDR1 is SGHRS and CDR2 is YFSETQ in the germline V gene. The ends lost 4 bases at V and 4 bases at J; junction bases unmatched: 6. This CDR3 spans 14 amino acids. The CDR3 DNA is TGCGCCAGCAGCCCGACAGGGTTGGCAGATACGCAGTATTTT. Translating gives CASSPTGLADTQYF.

V is TRBV30 and J is TRBJ2-1; 7 positions match TRBD1. This CDR3 is 14 amino acids long. Losses at the gene ends were 3 bases for V and 4 bases for J; bases not matched to a gene: 6. The germline V gene encodes CDR1 GTSNPN and CDR2 SVGIG (reference sequence). The CDR3 spells CAWSKWGQYNEQFF. The CDR3 bases are TGTGCCTGGAGCAAGTGGGGACAGTACAATGAGCAGTTCTTC.

This chain uses TRBV4-2 with TRBJ2-3; 9 nucleotides align to TRBD1. The CDR3 has 17 residues. With V trimmed by 4 bases and J by 2 bases, 10 bases remained unmatched. Germline V gene data show CDR1 as LGHNA and CDR2 as YNFKEQ. CDR3 sequence: CASSRSPGQGTTDTQYF. CDR3 in DNA: TGTGCCAGCAGCCGGAGCCCGGGACAGGGAACCACAGATACGCAGTATTTT.

The chain uses TRBV28 and TRBJ2-1; 14 positions agree with TRBD2. With 3 bases clipped from V and 7 bases from J, the junction kept 2 bases outside the gene matches. Germline loops: CDR1 MDHEN, CDR2 SYDVKM. This CDR3 is built from 15 residues. CDR3 region: CASSLGLAGENEQFF. CDR3 coding DNA: TGTGCCAGCAGTTTGGGACTAGCGGGAGAGAATGAGCAGTTCTTC.

This clone was seen just once. The chain employs TRBV25-1 and TRBJ1-1, with a weak D call TRBD1 (6 bases). In germline, CDR1 is MGHDK, CDR2 SYGVNS. This CDR3 comprises 12 residues. Deletions cut 6 bases from V and 8 bases from J, with 13 bases between. Written as DNA, the CDR3 is TGTGCCAGCAGCAAGGGGACACCCGAAGCTTTCTTT. This sequence encodes CASSKGTPEAFF.

CDR3 coding DNA: TGTGCCAGCCTGAACCCCAGGGGGAAGTTTGTGGGCTATGGCTACACCTTC. Protein: CASLNPRGKFVGYGYTF. This chain connects TRBV27 to TRBJ1-2; 7 bases are shared with TRBD1. Germline loops: CDR1 MNHEY, CDR2 SMNVEV (reference sequence). The CDR3 loop spans 17 amino acids. V lost 8 bases, J lost 4 bases, and 19 bases stayed unmatched.

The J gene is TRBJ1-3, the V gene TRBV7-9; D might be TRBD1 (5 bases). Looked up from germline, CDR1 is SEHNR and CDR2 is FQNEAQ (reference sequence). V lost 5 bases, J lost 0 bases, and 17 bases lay in between. This CDR3 has 17 residues. CDR3 DNA sequence: TGTGCCAGCAGCCCCCACCAAGGTGACAGCTCTGGAAACACCATATATTTT. This sequence encodes CASSPHQGDSSGNTIYF.

The chain couples TRBV18 to TRBJ2-1; D is possibly TRBD2 (6 bases). Between the trimmed V and J ends, which lost 3 bases and 6 bases, there was a span of 6 bases. CDR1 and CDR2 (germline): KGHSH, LQKENI. The length of the CDR3 is 12 residues. The CDR3 spells CASSPGGNEQFF. CDR3 sequence (DNA): TGTGCCAGCTCACCCGGGGGCAATGAGCAGTTCTTC.

Here the CDR3 reads CASSIVAGARNTIYF. The CDR3 nucleotides read TGTGCCAGCAGTATAGTGGCAGGGGCGAGAAACACCATATATTTT. The chain employs TRBV7-8 and TRBJ1-3; maybe TRBD1 (6 bases). Trimming left V 6 bases short and J 5 bases short, with 17 bases between. The V gene's germline CDR1 is SGHVS and CDR2 FQNEAQ. This CDR3 region has 15 residues. The whole variable domain, filled in from reference TRBV7-8 and TRBJ1-3, reads GAGVSQSPRYKVAKRGQDVALRCDPISGHVSLFWYQQALGQGPEFLTYFQNEAQLDKSGLPSDRFFAERPEGSVSTLKIQRTQQEDSAVYLCASSIVAGARNTIYFGEGSWLTVV.

Concerning this clone: Other DNA sequences within the sample encode an identical CDR3. The chain links TRBV19 to TRBJ2-5, with 10 bases fitting TRBD2. The CDR3 totals 12 residues. The V gene end was trimmed by 9 bases and the J gene end by 4 bases; junction bases not matched to a gene: 2. The germline V gene encodes CDR1 LNHDA and CDR2 SQIVND (reference sequence). In nucleotides, the CDR3 is TGTGCCAGCAGACTAGCGGGAGAGACCCAGTACTTC. It translates to CASRLAGETQYF.

This chain joins TRBV12-2 and TRBJ2-1; the listed D gene, TRBD2, was not tested against the DNA. TRBV12-2 is listed as a pseudogene. CDR3 length: 17 residues. The CDR3 sequence is CASRLGILAEPHKEQFF. In DNA form, the CDR3 reads TGTGCAAGTCGCTTAGGTATTTTAGCGGAGCCTCATAAGGAGCAGTTCTTC.

The chain uses TRBV5-1 and TRBJ2-2; TRBD1 aligns across 9 bases. This CDR3 has 12 residues. The germline gives CDR1 SGHRS, CDR2 YFSETQ. V shed 5 bases and J 8 bases; nucleotides not matched to a gene: 1. CDR3 residues: CASRQGAGELFF. In nucleotides, the CDR3 is TGCGCCAGCAGACAGGGGGCGGGGGAGCTGTTTTTT.

This chain connects TRBV5-5 to TRBJ2-7, with TRBD2 matching 10 bases. Germline CDR1 reads SGHKS; CDR2 reads YYEKEE (reference sequence). The CDR3 extends over 15 amino acids. V gave up 4 bases and J gave up 4 bases; unmatched junction bases: 8. The CDR3 here is CASSPIAGGGYEQYF. DNA of the CDR3: TGTGCCAGCAGCCCCATAGCGGGAGGCGGATACGAGCAGTACTTC.

This chain links TRBV30 with TRBJ2-7; 10 bases map to TRBD2. CDR1 and CDR2 (germline): GTSNPN, SVGIG (reference sequence). The CDR3 runs 13 residues. V shed 3 bases, J shed 3 bases, and the junction held 2 bases outside the gene matches. CDR3 coding DNA: TGTGCCTGGAGCGTAGCGGGAGGCTACGAGCAGTACTTC. Translated, it gives CAWSVAGGYEQYF.

This clone came up once. The chain has TRBV2 and TRBJ1-3, with D unresolved. The V end lost 7 bases, the J end lost 0 bases, and 16 bases lay between the germline ends. Germline CDR1 and CDR2: SNHLY and FYNNEI. CDR3 length: 16 amino acids. This CDR3 is CASKARGILSGNTIYF. CDR3 sequence (DNA): TGTGCCAGCAAAGCGCGAGGCATCCTCTCTGGAAACACCATATATTTT.

The CDR3 region has the DNA TGTGCCATCAGTGACACACTAGCGGGATATGAGCAGTTCTTC. This gives the protein CAISDTLAGYEQFF. The gene calls are TRBV10-3 and TRBJ2-1, with 10 bases that match TRBD2. The germline V gene encodes CDR1 ENHRY and CDR2 SYGVKD. The V and J ends lost 3 bases and 8 bases, in that order; junction bases with no gene match: 4. The CDR3 loop spans 14 amino acids.

This rearrangement joins TRBV7-8 to TRBJ2-7; D possibly corresponds to TRBD2 (5 bases). The germline V and J ends were trimmed by 3 bases and 0 bases, with 12 bases remaining between them. The V gene's germline CDR1 is SGHVS and CDR2 FQNEAQ. The CDR3 runs to 15 residues. Here the CDR3 reads CASSLRAPSSYEQYF. Here the CDR3 DNA reads TGTGCCAGCAGCTTGAGGGCGCCTTCCTCCTACGAGCAGTACTTC.

This clone showed up just once. The chain couples TRBV4-2 to TRBJ2-1; TRBD2 matches at 9 bases. The junction had 4 bases not matched to a gene; V was cut back by 3 bases and J by 7 bases. The CDR3 has 14 amino acids. Germline CDR1 reads LGHNA; CDR2 reads YNFKEQ. The CDR3 DNA follows: TGTGCCAGCAGCCAGCGGGAGGGAACGAATGAGCAGTTCTTC. The encoded protein is CASSQREGTNEQFF.

The chain recombines TRBV28 with TRBJ2-1; D call uncertain. V was cut by 2 bases and J by 5 bases, with 10 bases left in between. CDR1 MDHEN and CDR2 SYDVKM come from the germline V gene. This CDR3 comprises 14 residues. The CDR3, as DNA: TGTGCCAGCAGTTTAGCGAGAGCCGACAATGAGCAGTTCTTC. Translation gives CASSLARADNEQFF.

Worth noting for this clone: The junction differs from germline at one of its ends, possibly a read error. This rearrangement joins TRBV7-9 to TRBJ1-2, with D unresolved. This CDR3 is 16 amino acids long. Germline loops: CDR1 SEHNR, CDR2 FQNEAQ (reference sequence). As DNA, the CDR3 is TGTTCCAGCAGCTTGGGATCCACTAGCGGACTATCTGGCTACACCTTC. Protein sequence: CSSSLGSTSGLSGYTF.

The genes are TRBV29-1 and TRBJ1-2, with no clear D. V lost 3 bases and J lost 0, with 11 bases in between. The germline V gene encodes CDR1 SQVTM and CDR2 ANQGSEA. The CDR3 is 14 amino acids. This CDR3 is CSVESEEANYGYTF. DNA of the CDR3: TGCAGCGTTGAGTCAGAAGAAGCTAACTATGGCTACACCTTC.

The V and J genes are TRBV4-1 and TRBJ1-6; maybe TRBD1 (5 bases). The CDR3 covers 16 residues. CDR1 and CDR2 from the germline V gene are MGHRA and YSYEKL. Trimming took 0 bases from V and 7 from J, leaving 13 bases between them. The CDR3 reads CASSQDRTQLNSPLHF. The CDR3 DNA reads as TGCGCCAGCAGCCAAGATCGGACACAACTAAATTCACCCCTCCACTTT.

The chain joins TRBV4-2 to TRBJ1-6; 10 nucleotides match TRBD1. The V and J ends lost 5 bases and 6 bases, in that order; junction bases with no gene match: 7. This CDR3 region has 16 residues. Germline V gene sequence: CDR1 LGHNA, CDR2 YNFKEQ. In DNA form, the CDR3 reads TGTGCCAGCAGCTTTTGGACAGGGGGAATTAATTCACCCCTCCACTTT. This translates into CASSFWTGGINSPLHF.

This clone was seen a handful of times. The chain uses TRBV4-3 and TRBJ1-5; D call uncertain. The V end was cut by 0 bases, the J end by 5 bases, with 5 bases between. CDR1 LGHNA and CDR2 YSLEER come from the germline V gene. The CDR3 loop spans 13 amino acids. The CDR3 spells CASSQDSDQPQHF. The CDR3 DNA reads as TGCGCCAGCAGCCAAGACTCGGATCAGCCCCAGCATTTT.

The chain uses TRBV5-4 and TRBJ2-7, with 14 bases matching TRBD2. CDR1 is SGHNT and CDR2 is YYREEE in the germline V gene (reference sequence). Losses at the gene ends were 0 bases for V and 4 bases for J; bases not matched to a gene: 9. The CDR3 covers 18 residues. CDR3 DNA: TGTGCCAGCAGCTTGGGGTTGGGACTAGCGGGGGAGAGTTACGAGCAGTACTTC. Protein: CASSLGLGLAGESYEQYF.

The rearrangement uses TRBV30 and TRBJ2-7, with a possible D match to TRBD2 (5 bases). The ends were cut back, 0 bases at V and 1 base at J, with 7 bases in the middle. Per the germline V gene, CDR1 is GTSNPN and CDR2 is SVGIG (reference sequence). This CDR3 has 13 residues. The DNA for the CDR3 is TGTGCCTGGAGTGTCGGGGAGTCCTACGAGCAGTACTTC. It codes for CAWSVGESYEQYF.

The chain links TRBV4-2 to TRBJ2-3; 9 bases are a match to TRBD2. The germline V gene has CDR1 LGHNA and CDR2 YNFKEQ. This CDR3 comprises 17 residues. Trimming cost V 0 bases and J 2 bases; bases outside gene matches: 6. In DNA, the CDR3 is TGTGCCAGCAGCCAAGATTCGGCTAGCGGGACCACAGATACGCAGTATTTT. This sequence encodes CASSQDSASGTTDTQYF.

The CDR3 loop is CASSPSGARGSEQYF. Written as DNA, the CDR3 is TGTGCCAGCAGCCCCAGTGGCGCCAGGGGGTCCGAGCAGTACTTC. The chain recombines TRBV2 with TRBJ2-7; 7 bases fit TRBD1. Losses at the gene ends were 6 bases for V and 6 bases for J; bases not matched to a gene: 14. The CDR3 runs 15 residues. CDR1 SNHLY and CDR2 FYNNEI come from the germline V gene.

This chain uses TRBV30 with TRBJ1-2; D may be TRBD1 (5 bases). V was cut by 6 bases and J by 3 bases, with 17 bases left in between. The germline CDR1 and CDR2 sequences are GTSNPN and SVGIG (reference sequence). This CDR3 has 14 amino acids. DNA for the CDR3: TGTGCCTGCCCCGGTGGAAGGGACTACTATGGCTACACCTTC. This encodes CACPGGRDYYGYTF.

This chain connects TRBV4-3 to TRBJ1-6; possible D gene TRBD1, 6 bases. Germline loops: CDR1 LGHNA, CDR2 YSLEER. The ends were cut back, 1 base at V and 9 bases at J, with 10 bases in the middle. This CDR3 is built from 14 residues. The CDR3 loop is CASSQAGAGSPLHF. CDR3 nucleotides: TGCGCCAGCAGCCAAGCAGGGGCGGGTTCACCCCTCCACTTT.

The chain combines TRBV5-6 with TRBJ1-4, with D perhaps TRBD1 (6 bases). CDR1 is SGHDT and CDR2 is YYEEEE in the germline V gene. Trimming stripped 4 bases from V and 5 bases from J, with 18 bases between. The CDR3 sequence is 16 residues long. CDR3 nucleotides: TGTGCCAGCAGCCCGGGAGGGGGACGGGGGAATGAAAAACTGTTTTTT. Encoded protein: CASSPGGGRGNEKLFF.